Sequencing of this TCR beta chain was carried out in a study of blood T cell repertoires in COVID-19. This CDR3 has 15 residues. CDR1 and CDR2 (germline): SGHVS, FQNEAQ. Trimming removed 0 bases from V and 7 bases from J, with 13 bases in between. The assay was immunoSEQ multiplex PCR, and TCRdb's table has in-frame clones only and misses some. Altogether some 300,000 clones are present, around 89% being singletons, with the ten largest covering 6.3%. This clone was picked up one time. Material: peripheral blood. The receptor was isolated from a woman between 45 and 65 years old with COVID-19, enrolled during active disease. V is TRBV7-8 and J is TRBJ1-5, with D tentatively TRBD1 (6 bases). CDR3 nucleotides: TGTGCCAGCAGCTTAGCGCTAGGACAGATCCAGCCCCAGCATTTT. Protein: CASSLALGQIQPQHF.